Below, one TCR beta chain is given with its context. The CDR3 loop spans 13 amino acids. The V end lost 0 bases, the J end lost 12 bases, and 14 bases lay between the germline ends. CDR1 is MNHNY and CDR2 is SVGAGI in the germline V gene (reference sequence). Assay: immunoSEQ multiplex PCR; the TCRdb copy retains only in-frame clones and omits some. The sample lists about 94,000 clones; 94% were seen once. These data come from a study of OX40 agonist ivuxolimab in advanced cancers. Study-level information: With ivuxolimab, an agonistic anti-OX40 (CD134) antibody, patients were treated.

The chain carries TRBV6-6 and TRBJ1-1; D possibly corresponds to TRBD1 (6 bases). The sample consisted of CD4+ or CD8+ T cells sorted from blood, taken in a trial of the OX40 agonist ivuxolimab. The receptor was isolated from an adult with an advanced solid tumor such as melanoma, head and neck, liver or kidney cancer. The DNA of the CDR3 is TGTGCCAGCAGTTACTCCGGGGGGCGGGAAACTTTCTTT. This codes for CASSYSGGRETFF.